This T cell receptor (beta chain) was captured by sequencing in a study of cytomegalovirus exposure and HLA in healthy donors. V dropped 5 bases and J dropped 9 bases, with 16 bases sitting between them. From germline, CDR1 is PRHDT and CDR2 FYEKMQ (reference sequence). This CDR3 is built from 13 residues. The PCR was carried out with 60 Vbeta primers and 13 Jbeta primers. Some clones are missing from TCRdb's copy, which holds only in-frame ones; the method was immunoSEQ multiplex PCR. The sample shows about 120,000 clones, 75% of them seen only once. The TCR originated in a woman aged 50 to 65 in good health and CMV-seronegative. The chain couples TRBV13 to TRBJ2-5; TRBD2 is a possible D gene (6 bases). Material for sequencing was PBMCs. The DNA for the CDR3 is TGTGCCAGCAGCCCCGGAGGGGTTTCGTCCCAGTACTTC. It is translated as CASSPGGVSSQYF.